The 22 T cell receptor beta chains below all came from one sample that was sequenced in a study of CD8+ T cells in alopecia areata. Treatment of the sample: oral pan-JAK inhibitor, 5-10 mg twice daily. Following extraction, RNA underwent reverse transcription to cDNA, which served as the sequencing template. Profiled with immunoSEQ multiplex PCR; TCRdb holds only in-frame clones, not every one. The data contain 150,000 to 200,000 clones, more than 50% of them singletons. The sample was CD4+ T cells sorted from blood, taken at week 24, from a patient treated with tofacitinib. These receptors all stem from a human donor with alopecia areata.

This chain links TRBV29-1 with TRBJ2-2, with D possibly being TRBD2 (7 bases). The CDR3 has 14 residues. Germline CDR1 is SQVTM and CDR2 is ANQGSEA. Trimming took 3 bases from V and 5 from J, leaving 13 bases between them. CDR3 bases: TGCAGCGTTGAGCCACAGGGAGGGACCGGGGAGCTGTTTTTT. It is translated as CSVEPQGGTGELFF.

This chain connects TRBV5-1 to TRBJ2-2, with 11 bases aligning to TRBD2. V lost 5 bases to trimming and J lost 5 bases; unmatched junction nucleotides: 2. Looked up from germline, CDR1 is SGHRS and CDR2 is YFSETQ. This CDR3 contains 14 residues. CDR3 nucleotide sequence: TGCGCCAGCAGGGGACTAGCGGAAACCGGGGAGCTGTTTTTT. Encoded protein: CASRGLAETGELFF.

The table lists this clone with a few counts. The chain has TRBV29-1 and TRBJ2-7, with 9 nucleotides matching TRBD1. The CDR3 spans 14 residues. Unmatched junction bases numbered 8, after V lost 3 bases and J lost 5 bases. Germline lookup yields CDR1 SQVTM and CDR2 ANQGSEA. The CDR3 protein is CSVDRSGQGNEQYF. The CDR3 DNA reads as TGCAGCGTTGACCGATCGGGACAGGGTAACGAGCAGTACTTC.

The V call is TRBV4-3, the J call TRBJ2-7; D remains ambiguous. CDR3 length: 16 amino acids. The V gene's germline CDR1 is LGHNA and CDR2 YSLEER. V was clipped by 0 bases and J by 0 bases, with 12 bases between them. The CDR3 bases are TGCGCCAGCAGCCAAGATTGGGGTCCTCCCTCCTACGAGCAGTACTTC. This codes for CASSQDWGPPSYEQYF.

The CDR3 nucleotides read TGCGCCAGCAGCCTACACGTAGGCGGGCTCCAAGAGACCCAGTACTTC. It is translated as CASSLHVGGLQETQYF. The chain combines TRBV4-3 with TRBJ2-5; maybe TRBD2 (5 bases). The V gene lost 4 bases and the J gene lost 1 base, with 16 bases spanning the gap. The CDR3 length is 16 residues. The germline V gene has CDR1 LGHNA and CDR2 YSLEER.

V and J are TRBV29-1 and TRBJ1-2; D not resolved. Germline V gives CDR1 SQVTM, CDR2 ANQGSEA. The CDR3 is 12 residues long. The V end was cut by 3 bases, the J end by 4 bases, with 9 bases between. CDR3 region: CSVDEGPYGYTF. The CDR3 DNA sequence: TGCAGCGTTGATGAAGGACCCTATGGCTACACCTTC.

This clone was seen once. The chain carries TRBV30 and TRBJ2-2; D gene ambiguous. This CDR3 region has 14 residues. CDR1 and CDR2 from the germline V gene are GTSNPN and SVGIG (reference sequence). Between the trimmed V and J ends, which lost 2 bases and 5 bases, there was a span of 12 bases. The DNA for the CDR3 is TGTGCCTGGAGTCTAGTTATGATTACCGGGGAGCTGTTTTTT. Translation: CAWSLVMITGELFF.

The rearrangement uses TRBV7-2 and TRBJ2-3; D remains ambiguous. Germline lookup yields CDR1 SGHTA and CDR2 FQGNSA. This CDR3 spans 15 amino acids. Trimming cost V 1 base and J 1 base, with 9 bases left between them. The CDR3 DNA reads TGTGCCAGCAGCTTAGAGGGCCGGGGCACAGATACGCAGTATTTT. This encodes CASSLEGRGTDTQYF.

CDR3 in amino acids: CSVRNTGTATDTQYF. DNA of the CDR3: TGCAGCGTGCGCAATACCGGGACAGCCACAGATACGCAGTATTTT. The chain uses TRBV29-1 and TRBJ2-3; 7 bases fit TRBD1. This CDR3 has 15 residues. Per the germline V gene, CDR1 is SQVTM and CDR2 is ANQGSEA. V gave up 6 bases and J gave up 2 bases; unmatched junction bases: 11.

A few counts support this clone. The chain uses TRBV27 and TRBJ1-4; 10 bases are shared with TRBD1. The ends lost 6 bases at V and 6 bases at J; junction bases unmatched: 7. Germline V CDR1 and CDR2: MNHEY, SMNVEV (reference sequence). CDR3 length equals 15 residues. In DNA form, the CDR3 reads TGTGCCAGCAGACAGGACAGGGGGGTGGATGAAAAACTGTTTTTT. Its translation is CASRQDRGVDEKLFF.

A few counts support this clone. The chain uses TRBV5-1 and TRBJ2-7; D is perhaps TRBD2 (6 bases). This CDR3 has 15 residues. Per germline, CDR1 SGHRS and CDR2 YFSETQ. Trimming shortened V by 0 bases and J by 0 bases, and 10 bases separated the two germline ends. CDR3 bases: TGCGCCAGCAGCTTGGCGGGGGTACCCTCCTACGAGCAGTACTTC. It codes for CASSLAGVPSYEQYF.

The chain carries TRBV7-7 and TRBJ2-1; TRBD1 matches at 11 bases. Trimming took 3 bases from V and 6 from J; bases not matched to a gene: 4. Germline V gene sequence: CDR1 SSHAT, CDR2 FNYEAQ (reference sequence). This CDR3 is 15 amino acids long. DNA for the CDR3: TGTGCCAGCAGCTTCGGGACAGGGGGGTTCAATGAGCAGTTCTTC. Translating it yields CASSFGTGGFNEQFF.

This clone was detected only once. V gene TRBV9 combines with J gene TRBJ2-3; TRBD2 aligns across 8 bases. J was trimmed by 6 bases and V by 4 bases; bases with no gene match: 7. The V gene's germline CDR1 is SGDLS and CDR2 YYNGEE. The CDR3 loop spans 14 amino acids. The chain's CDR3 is CASSLGGGMDTQYF. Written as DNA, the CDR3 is TGTGCCAGCAGCCTCGGGGGGGGCATGGATACGCAGTATTTT.

CDR3 nucleotide sequence: TGTGCCAGCAGTCAGGATGGCAGCGACCAGCCCCAGCATTTT. It yields the protein CASSQDGSDQPQHF. The chain carries TRBV11-2 and TRBJ1-5; D not certain. Between the trimmed V and J ends, which lost 6 bases and 7 bases, there was a span of 16 bases. In germline, CDR1 is SGHAT, CDR2 FQNNGV. CDR3 length equals 14 residues.

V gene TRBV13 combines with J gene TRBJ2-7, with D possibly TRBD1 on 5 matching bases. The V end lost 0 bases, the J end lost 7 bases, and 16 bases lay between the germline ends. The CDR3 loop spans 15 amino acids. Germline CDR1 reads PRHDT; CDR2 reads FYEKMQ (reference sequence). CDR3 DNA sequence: TGTGCCAGCAGCTTAGGGGAGAGTCTTGGGGCGGAGCAGTACTTC. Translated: CASSLGESLGAEQYF.

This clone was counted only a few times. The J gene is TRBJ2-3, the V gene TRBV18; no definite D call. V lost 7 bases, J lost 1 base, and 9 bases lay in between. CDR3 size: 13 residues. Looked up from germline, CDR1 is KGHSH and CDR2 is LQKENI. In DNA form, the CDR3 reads TGTGCCAGCTTGGTCGGCGGCACAGATACGCAGTATTTT. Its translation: CASLVGGTDTQYF.

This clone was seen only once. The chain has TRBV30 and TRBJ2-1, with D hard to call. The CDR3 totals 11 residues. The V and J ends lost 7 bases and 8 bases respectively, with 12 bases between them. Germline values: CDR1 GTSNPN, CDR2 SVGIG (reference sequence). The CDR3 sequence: CASSSGDEQFF. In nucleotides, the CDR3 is TGTGCCTCCTCGAGTGGGGATGAGCAGTTCTTC.

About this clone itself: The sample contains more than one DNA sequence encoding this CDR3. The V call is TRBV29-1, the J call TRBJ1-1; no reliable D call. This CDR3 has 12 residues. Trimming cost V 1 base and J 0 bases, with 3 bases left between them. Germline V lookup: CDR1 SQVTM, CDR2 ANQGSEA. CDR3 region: CSVEAVNTEAFF. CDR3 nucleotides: TGCAGCGTTGAAGCTGTGAACACTGAAGCTTTCTTT.

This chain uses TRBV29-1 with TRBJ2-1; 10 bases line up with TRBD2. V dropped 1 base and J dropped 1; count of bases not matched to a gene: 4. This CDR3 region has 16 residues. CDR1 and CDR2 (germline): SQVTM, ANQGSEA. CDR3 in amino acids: CSVEGTSGVSYNEQFF. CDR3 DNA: TGCAGCGTTGAAGGGACTAGCGGCGTTTCCTACAATGAGCAGTTCTTC.

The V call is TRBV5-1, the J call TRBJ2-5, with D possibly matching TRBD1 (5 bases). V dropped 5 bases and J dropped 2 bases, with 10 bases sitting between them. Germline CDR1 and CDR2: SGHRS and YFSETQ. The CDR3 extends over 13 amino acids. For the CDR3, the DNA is TGCGCCAGCAGTTCCGACAGACAAGAGACCCAGTACTTC. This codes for CASSSDRQETQYF.

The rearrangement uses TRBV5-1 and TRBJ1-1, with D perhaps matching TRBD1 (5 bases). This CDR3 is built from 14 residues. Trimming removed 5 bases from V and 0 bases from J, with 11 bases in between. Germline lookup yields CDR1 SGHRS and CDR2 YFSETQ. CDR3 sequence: CASRQDPVNTEAFF. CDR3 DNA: TGCGCCAGCAGACAGGATCCGGTGAACACTGAAGCTTTCTTT.

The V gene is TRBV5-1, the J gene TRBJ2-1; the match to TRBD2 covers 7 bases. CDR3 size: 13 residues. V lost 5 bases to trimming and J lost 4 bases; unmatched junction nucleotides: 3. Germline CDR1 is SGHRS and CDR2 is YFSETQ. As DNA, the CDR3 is TGCGCCAGCAGAGGCGGGGGTTACAATGAGCAGTTCTTC. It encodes CASRGGGYNEQFF.